The rows below give T cell receptor beta chains drawn from one sample of a study of OX40 agonist ivuxolimab in advanced cancers. Here immunoSEQ multiplex PCR was the method, and the copy in TCRdb shows in-frame clones only, minus some. The data hold roughly 110,000 clones, with about nine tenths observed a single time. This material consisted of CD4+ or CD8+ T cells sorted from blood, taken in a trial of the OX40 agonist ivuxolimab. These receptors were obtained from an adult with an advanced solid tumor such as melanoma, head and neck, liver or kidney cancer. The CDR3 runs from the conserved cysteine through the conserved F or W. Each record gives: clone size, J gene, V gene, D gene, CDR3 protein, CDR3 DNA. A D gene is named only where the DNA matches it firmly. Where a row states a size, it is once, few, many or the class of an expanded clone; other rows omit it.

NA	TRBJ2-1	TRBV27	TRBD2	CASSSLAGLNEQFF	TGTGCCAGCAGTTCTTTAGCGGGGCTCAATGAGCAGTTCTTC
NA	TRBJ1-1	TRBV30	TRBD1	CAWNQGARTEAFF	TGTGCCTGGAACCAGGGGGCGCGCACTGAAGCTTTCTTT
NA	TRBJ1-2	TRBV28	NA	CASSSTVNYGYTF	TGTGCCAGCAGTTCTACAGTCAACTATGGCTACACCTTC
once	TRBJ2-1	TRBV18	NA	CASSPPGARSLNEQFF	TGTGCCAGCTCACCACCGGGGGCGCGCTCTCTCAATGAGCAGTTCTTC
NA	TRBJ2-2	TRBV11-2	NA	CASSPGQTGELFF	TGTGCCAGCAGCCCCGGACAGACCGGGGAGCTGTTTTTT
NA	TRBJ2-1	TRBV11-2	NA	CASSFEGSYNEQFF	TGTGCCAGCAGCTTCGAAGGCTCCTACAATGAGCAGTTCTTC
NA	TRBJ2-3	TRBV2	NA	CASSMQPLGTDTQYF	TGTGCCAGCAGTATGCAGCCACTGGGCACAGATACGCAGTATTTT
NA	TRBJ2-7	TRBV6-6	NA	CASSYAPSYEQYF	TGTGCCAGCAGTTACGCCCCCTCCTACGAGCAGTACTTC
NA	TRBJ2-3	TRBV10-1	NA	CASSGGTGTRTDTQYF	TGCGCCAGCAGTGGCGGGACGGGGACGAGGACAGATACGCAGTATTTT
once	TRBJ2-2	TRBV30	NA	CAWTVYTGELFF	TGTGCCTGGACGGTGTACACCGGGGAGCTGTTTTTT
NA	TRBJ2-5	TRBV2	NA	CASSKGLPETQYF	TGTGCCAGCAGTAAGGGACTGCCAGAGACCCAGTACTTC
NA	TRBJ2-5	TRBV5-6	NA	CASSTQDTQETQYF	TGTGCCAGCAGTACCCAGGACACCCAAGAGACCCAGTACTTC
NA	TRBJ2-3	TRBV7-8	NA	CASSLAQGGDTQYF	TGTGCCAGCAGCTTAGCACAGGGAGGGGATACGCAGTATTTT
NA	TRBJ2-5	TRBV16	TRBD1	CASSRLAQLDREETQYF	TGTGCCAGCAGCCGCTTAGCCCAATTGGACAGGGAGGAGACCCAGTACTTC
NA	TRBJ1-6	TRBV7-6	NA	CASSLESGSSYNSPLHF	TGTGCCAGCAGCTTAGAGTCGGGCTCCTCCTATAATTCACCCCTCCACTTT
NA	TRBJ2-7	TRBV19	NA	CASSIQGGAYEQYF	TGTGCCAGTAGTATTCAGGGCGGAGCCTACGAGCAGTACTTC
few	TRBJ2-3	TRBV4-3	NA	CASSQDIQGYSGGTQYF	TGCGCCAGCAGCCAAGACATACAGGGGTACTCGGGAGGTACGCAGTATTTT